The entry below gives a single TCR beta chain sequence along with its context. Using immunoSEQ multiplex PCR, the repertoire was profiled, and TCRdb retains in-frame clones only, with some absent. The sample carries 110,000 to 150,000 clones, around 80% recorded once. The data are from a study of blood T cell repertoires in COVID-19. On the study more broadly: Sites across the United States, Italy and Spain contributed samples from acute and convalescent COVID-19.

J was trimmed by 9 bases and V by 4 bases; bases with no gene match: 3. Germline values: CDR1 MDHEN, CDR2 SYDVKM. The length of the CDR3 is 12 residues. Sequenced sample: PBMCs or T cells enriched from blood (not recorded which). J is TRBJ1-2 and V is TRBV28; 9 positions match TRBD1. The clonotype was recovered from a woman younger than 30 who had been exposed to COVID-19. CDR3 in amino acids: CASSSQGARYTF. CDR3 sequence (DNA): TGTGCCAGCAGTTCACAGGGGGCTCGCTACACCTTC.